A selection of T cell receptor beta chains follows, all from one sample in a study of T cell changes during pregnancy in multiple sclerosis. This table comes from immunoSEQ multiplex PCR, and its TCRdb copy is limited to in-frame clones, with some not included. Here the sample spans approximately 10,000 clones, nearly 85% being singletons. The source was CD8+ T cells from peripheral blood mononuclear cells, collected in the third trimester of pregnancy. The receptor set was obtained from a female donor in good health, enrolled as a control in a pregnancy study. Both conserved end residues are part of each CDR3. Each record gives: J gene, V gene, clone size, D gene, CDR3 protein, CDR3 DNA. A D gene is named only where the DNA matches it firmly. The size of a clone is reported for some rows only, either as once, few or many, or as a class for expanded clones.

j_call: TRBJ2-6; v_call: TRBV19; clone_size: .; d_call: .; cdr3_aa: CASSVQGPPGANVLTF; cdr3_nt: TGTGCCAGTAGTGTGCAGGGGCCGCCGGGGGCCAACGTCCTGACTTTC
j_call: TRBJ1-2; v_call: TRBV4-1; clone_size: .; d_call: .; cdr3_aa: CASSQVGALYGYTF; cdr3_nt: TGCGCCAGCAGCCAAGTTGGGGCCTTATATGGCTACACCTTC
j_call: TRBJ2-2; v_call: TRBV28; clone_size: .; d_call: .; cdr3_aa: CASSPRERNTGELFF; cdr3_nt: TGTGCCAGCAGTCCCCGGGAGCGAAACACCGGGGAGCTGTTTTTT
j_call: TRBJ2-1; v_call: TRBV28; clone_size: few; d_call: TRBD2; cdr3_aa: CAGQRGDSYNEQFF; cdr3_nt: TGTGCGGGTCAGCGGGGAGATTCCTACAATGAGCAGTTCTTC
j_call: TRBJ2-5; v_call: TRBV7-8; clone_size: .; d_call: .; cdr3_aa: CASSLAELEGAQYF; cdr3_nt: TGTGCCAGCAGCTTAGCGGAACTGGAGGGAGCCCAGTACTTC
j_call: TRBJ2-1; v_call: TRBV7-9; clone_size: .; d_call: TRBD2; cdr3_aa: CASSSGTSGRDYEQFF; cdr3_nt: TGTGCCAGCAGCTCCGGGACTAGCGGGAGGGACTATGAGCAGTTCTTC
j_call: TRBJ1-3; v_call: TRBV19; clone_size: .; d_call: .; cdr3_aa: CASSIDSSSGNTIYF; cdr3_nt: TGTGCCAGTAGTATAGACTCGAGCTCTGGAAACACCATATATTTT
j_call: TRBJ2-2; v_call: TRBV6-4; clone_size: .; d_call: TRBD1; cdr3_aa: CASSDSGQDTGELFF; cdr3_nt: TGTGCCAGCAGTGACTCGGGACAGGACACCGGGGAGCTGTTTTTT
j_call: TRBJ2-6; v_call: TRBV4-3; clone_size: .; d_call: .; cdr3_aa: CASSRGDEGSGANVLTF; cdr3_nt: TGCGCCAGCAGCCGGGGAGATGAGGGCTCTGGGGCCAACGTCCTGACTTTC
j_call: TRBJ2-7; v_call: TRBV28; clone_size: .; d_call: TRBD1; cdr3_aa: CASRFYRTGVDEQYF; cdr3_nt: TGTGCCAGCAGATTTTATAGGACAGGGGTCGACGAGCAGTACTTC
j_call: TRBJ1-1; v_call: TRBV5-6; clone_size: .; d_call: .; cdr3_aa: CASSLRTTNTEAFF; cdr3_nt: TGTGCCAGCAGCTTGCGGACAACGAACACTGAAGCTTTCTTT
j_call: TRBJ1-1; v_call: TRBV7-9; clone_size: .; d_call: TRBD1; cdr3_aa: CASLPTGTGNTEAFF; cdr3_nt: TGTGCCAGCCTACCTACCGGGACAGGGAACACTGAAGCTTTCTTT
j_call: TRBJ1-6; v_call: TRBV6-4; clone_size: .; d_call: .; cdr3_aa: CASSDSRDRASPLHF; cdr3_nt: TGTGCCAGCAGTGACTCCAGGGATCGGGCTTCACCCCTCCACTTT
j_call: TRBJ2-1; v_call: TRBV6-4; clone_size: few; d_call: TRBD2; cdr3_aa: CASSDSGTRDYNEQFF; cdr3_nt: TGTGCCAGCAGTGACTCTGGGACTAGGGACTACAATGAGCAGTTCTTC
j_call: TRBJ2-7; v_call: TRBV5-6; clone_size: .; d_call: .; cdr3_aa: CASSKGVGDEQYF; cdr3_nt: TGTGCCAGCAGCAAAGGGGTGGGTGACGAGCAGTACTTC
j_call: TRBJ2-4; v_call: TRBV2; clone_size: .; d_call: .; cdr3_aa: CASSDLWGRNIQYF; cdr3_nt: TGTGCCAGCAGTGACCTTTGGGGGCGGAACATTCAGTACTTC
j_call: TRBJ1-1; v_call: TRBV19; clone_size: once; d_call: .; cdr3_aa: CASTSFGGGNTEAFF; cdr3_nt: TGTGCCAGTACCTCTTTCGGGGGTGGGAACACTGAAGCTTTCTTT
j_call: TRBJ1-6; v_call: TRBV7-9; clone_size: medium-sized; d_call: TRBD1; cdr3_aa: CASRQGQGASPLHF; cdr3_nt: TGTGCCAGCAGACAAGGACAGGGAGCTTCACCCCTCCACTTT
j_call: TRBJ1-3; v_call: TRBV6-1; clone_size: .; d_call: .; cdr3_aa: CASSGQSGSGNTIYF; cdr3_nt: TGTGCCAGCTCCGGACAGTCAGGCTCTGGAAACACCATATATTTT
j_call: TRBJ1-2; v_call: TRBV7-9; clone_size: few; d_call: .; cdr3_aa: CASRTQNYGYTF; cdr3_nt: TGTGCCAGCAGAACTCAAAACTATGGCTACACCTTC
j_call: TRBJ2-7; v_call: TRBV6-6; clone_size: .; d_call: .; cdr3_aa: CASSPGTLGSYEQYF; cdr3_nt: TGTGCCAGCAGTCCGGGGACACTCGGATCCTACGAGCAGTACTTC
j_call: TRBJ2-3; v_call: TRBV9; clone_size: .; d_call: TRBD2; cdr3_aa: CASSVAVGGTTDTQYF; cdr3_nt: TGTGCCAGCAGCGTAGCTGTGGGGGGGACTACAGATACGCAGTATTTT
j_call: TRBJ1-1; v_call: TRBV6-1; clone_size: few; d_call: TRBD1; cdr3_aa: CASSRDSENTEAFF; cdr3_nt: TGTGCCAGCAGCCGGGACAGCGAGAACACTGAAGCTTTCTTT
j_call: TRBJ2-3; v_call: TRBV15; clone_size: .; d_call: TRBD2; cdr3_aa: CATSRASGGADTQYF; cdr3_nt: TGTGCCACCAGCAGAGCTAGCGGGGGGGCAGATACGCAGTATTTT
j_call: TRBJ1-1; v_call: TRBV27; clone_size: .; d_call: .; cdr3_aa: CASSLARVGNTEAFF; cdr3_nt: TGTGCCAGCAGTTTAGCCCGGGTGGGGAACACTGAAGCTTTCTTT
j_call: TRBJ2-1; v_call: TRBV6-5; clone_size: .; d_call: .; cdr3_aa: CASSAGFENEQFF; cdr3_nt: TGTGCCAGCAGTGCGGGTTTTGAGAATGAGCAGTTCTTC
j_call: TRBJ2-7; v_call: TRBV6-5; clone_size: once; d_call: .; cdr3_aa: CASSYSSRGYEQYF; cdr3_nt: TGTGCCAGCAGTTACTCGAGTAGGGGATACGAGCAGTACTTC
j_call: TRBJ1-2; v_call: TRBV7-9; clone_size: .; d_call: TRBD1; cdr3_aa: CASSQGQGVFYGYTF; cdr3_nt: TGTGCCAGCAGCCAGGGACAGGGGGTCTTCTATGGCTACACCTTC
j_call: TRBJ2-1; v_call: TRBV5-4; clone_size: .; d_call: TRBD1; cdr3_aa: CASSRDRNNEQFF; cdr3_nt: TGTGCCAGCAGCCGGGACAGAAACAATGAGCAGTTCTTC
j_call: TRBJ1-2; v_call: TRBV25-1; clone_size: .; d_call: .; cdr3_aa: CASSESGVPGGYTF; cdr3_nt: TGTGCCAGCAGTGAGTCCGGGGTGCCAGGTGGCTACACCTTC
j_call: TRBJ1-1; v_call: TRBV27; clone_size: .; d_call: .; cdr3_aa: CASSLSEGFGFFF; cdr3_nt: TGTGCCAGCAGTTTATCGGAAGGCTTCGGGTTTTTCTTT
j_call: TRBJ2-1; v_call: TRBV5-1; clone_size: .; d_call: TRBD1; cdr3_aa: CASSLRDRGQYQQFF; cdr3_nt: TGCGCCAGCAGCCTCCGGGACAGGGGCCAGTATCAGCAGTTCTTC